This note documents a single T cell receptor beta chain sequence. No antigen is known for it. These data come from a study of cytomegalovirus exposure and HLA in healthy donors. Study conclusions and caveats: An apparent linkage of common viral pathogens to several of the most significant clusters emerged in a later analysis. Among TCR beta chains, those listed as cytomegalovirus-associated numbered fewer than 200.

13 Jbeta primers and 60 Vbeta primers were used for the PCR. Assay used: immunoSEQ multiplex PCR; TCRdb lists only in-frame clones, some missing. The table shows 120,000 or so clones, with 80% to 90% occurring only once. The CDR3 consists of 16 residues. V was trimmed by 5 bases and J by 2 bases, leaving 16 bases between them. CDR1 is SGHTA and CDR2 is FQGNSA in the germline V gene. The chain joins TRBV7-2 to TRBJ1-3, with D perhaps TRBD1 (5 bases). The TCR was taken from a middle-aged woman in good health and CMV-seropositive. Sequenced sample: PBMCs. CDR3 residues: CASSATRGGAGNTIYF. CDR3 DNA: TGTGCCAGCAGCGCCACCCGGGGGGGGGCTGGAAACACCATATATTTT.